These 13 T cell receptor beta chains share one sample of origin, sequenced in a study of vaccination and CD4 T cells after COVID-19. Regarding treatment: roughly ten-day PBMC culture with coronavirus spike peptide pools or control peptides (ViraFEST assay). No antigen is known for these receptors. With the Oncomine TCR Beta short-read assay, DNA from cultured CD4+ T cells was sequenced. TCRdb recomputed calls from the PCR reads with MiXCR, one row per CDR3 protein. The data hold about 11,000 distinct CDR3 sequences, with about 54% observed a single time. The sequencing input was CD4+ T cells from blood, cultured in vitro. Source of these receptors: a human donor who had recovered from COVID-19.

The chain couples TRBV11-1 to TRBJ2-5; tentatively, D is TRBD1 or TRBD2 (5 bases each). The CDR3 extends over 15 amino acids. V dropped 6 bases and J dropped 2 bases, with 16 bases sitting between them. The germline gives CDR1 SGHAT, CDR2 FQDESV (reference sequence). CDR3 protein: CASSSGRLQQETQYF. The DNA of the CDR3 is TGTGCCAGCAGTTCGGGACGACTTCAGCAAGAGACCCAGTACTTC.

This clonotype qualifies as medium-sized (0.01 to 0.1%). The V call is TRBV7-2, the J call TRBJ1-5, with a possible D match to TRBD1 (5 bases). Germline CDR1 and CDR2: SGHTA and FQGNSA. CDR3 length: 17 residues. Trimming cost V 1 base and J 7 bases, with 20 bases left between them. CDR3 in amino acids: CASSLVVSQGLSQPQHF. The CDR3 DNA sequence: TGTGCCAGCAGCTTAGTAGTCTCGCAGGGACTCTCCCAGCCCCAGCATTTT.

The chain has TRBV20-1 and TRBJ1-1; the match to TRBD1 covers 7 bases. CDR3 length equals 14 residues. The germline CDR1 and CDR2 sequences are DFQATT and SNEGSKA (reference sequence). V lost 5 bases, J lost 6 bases, and 12 bases stayed unmatched. The CDR3 region has the DNA TGCAGTGCTGGAGGACAGGTCGTTGGCGCTGAAGCTTTCTTT. This translates into CSAGGQVVGAEAFF.

This clonotype came up a few times. J is TRBJ2-7 and V is TRBV2, with D possibly TRBD2 on 6 matching bases. The CDR3 has 14 amino acids. The germline gives CDR1 SNHLY, CDR2 FYNNEI. V was trimmed by 6 bases and J by 2 bases, leaving 14 bases between them. The CDR3 reads CASRRSGLAYEQYF. CDR3 nucleotides: TGTGCCAGCAGGAGGTCGGGACTCGCCTACGAGCAGTACTTC.

This sequence joins TRBV7-3 and TRBJ2-7, with TRBD1 identical over 7 bases. The V gene's germline CDR1 is SGHTA and CDR2 FQGTGA. The CDR3 is 20 residues long. The ends lost 5 bases at V and 3 bases at J; junction bases unmatched: 25. CDR3 coding DNA: TGTGCCAGCAGCCCCCTCACTATAAGACAGGGAGTACCTTTGTGCTACGAGCAGTACTTC. It is translated as CASSPLTIRQGVPLCYEQYF.

This chain links TRBV21-1 with TRBJ1-2; the table calls TRBD1, which could not be checked here. TRBV21-1 is noted as a pseudogene. The CDR3 extends over 15 amino acids. This CDR3 is CASSLRQTPHYGYTF. The CDR3 DNA sequence: TGTGCCAGCAGCCTTCGACAGACTCCCCACTATGGCTACACCTTC.

V usage is TRBV7-2 and J usage is TRBJ1-1; 7 nucleotides match TRBD1. Germline V CDR1 and CDR2: SGHTA, FQGNSA. The CDR3 runs to 14 residues. Germline trimming cut 5 bases from V and 5 bases from J; bases unmatched to any gene: 8. The CDR3 DNA reads as TGTGCCAGCAGCACCGACAGGGTTAAGACTGAAGCTTTCTTT. Protein product: CASSTDRVKTEAFF.

The CDR3 coding sequence is TGCAGTGCCCCGACAGGGGGTGGCTACACCTTC. Its protein is CSAPTGGGYTF. V is TRBV20-1 and J is TRBJ1-2, with 9 nucleotides matching TRBD1. Germline-derived CDR1 and CDR2 are DFQATT and SNEGSKA (reference sequence). Trimming cost V 6 bases and J 7 bases; bases outside gene matches: 3. The CDR3 has 11 amino acids.

The chain carries TRBV7-6 and TRBJ2-3; D may correspond to TRBD1 or TRBD2 (7 bases each). Germline V lookup: CDR1 SGHVS, CDR2 FNYEAQ. This CDR3 comprises 19 residues. V lost 1 base and J lost 7, with 27 bases in between. The chain's CDR3 is CASSLGRLVAQGGKYTQYF. The CDR3 DNA is TGTGCCAGCAGCTTAGGCCGGCTAGTGGCCCAGGGGGGGAAATATACGCAGTATTTT.

V and J are TRBV7-9 and TRBJ2-5; 10 bases fit TRBD1. Per the germline V gene, CDR1 is SEHNR and CDR2 is FQNEAQ (reference sequence). The CDR3 sequence is 13 residues long. The V and J ends lost 5 bases and 9 bases, in that order; junction bases with no gene match: 6. The CDR3 loop is CASSPGQGRAQYF. CDR3 nucleotides: TGTGCCAGCAGCCCGGGACAGGGGCGGGCCCAGTACTTC.

This clonotype showed up just once. This chain links TRBV7-3 with TRBJ2-1, with 9 bases identical to TRBD2. The germline gives CDR1 SGHTA, CDR2 FQGTGA. The CDR3 covers 18 residues. The V segment lost 6 bases and the J segment 6 bases; nucleotides outside the gene matches: 18. CDR3 protein: CASSYVAAAGGRFNEQFF. The CDR3 region has the DNA TGTGCCAGCAGTTACGTGGCGGCAGCGGGAGGCAGGTTCAATGAGCAGTTCTTC.

This sequence joins TRBV28 and TRBJ1-5; D call uncertain. The CDR3 extends over 15 amino acids. Germline V lookup: CDR1 MDHEN, CDR2 SYDVKM. V was shortened by 5 bases and J by 0 bases, with 11 bases between the two germline ends. The CDR3 sequence is CASSPGGNSNQPQHF. CDR3 DNA sequence: TGTGCCAGCAGTCCCGGAGGGAATAGCAATCAGCCCCAGCATTTT.

The CDR3 loop is CASRAGTGDTGELFF. CDR3 DNA: TGTGCCAGCAGGGCCGGGACAGGGGACACCGGGGAGCTGTTTTTT. This chain uses TRBV27 with TRBJ2-2; 10 bases map to TRBD1. This CDR3 is 15 amino acids long. V gave up 6 bases and J gave up 3 bases; unmatched junction bases: 4. The germline gives CDR1 MNHEY, CDR2 SMNVEV (reference sequence).